The sequence of this T cell receptor beta chain was determined in a study of blood T cells in healthy people across ages. This clonotype was detected a few times. Germline CDR1 is SQVTM and CDR2 is ANQGSEA. CDR3 length: 13 amino acids. A second about 6 to 12 cycle PCR used barcoded and J-beta primers. MiXCR, run by TCRdb on the 5' RACE reads, gives a single entry per CDR3 protein. The sample records hundreds of thousands of distinct CDR3 sequences, around 38% being singletons. Sample: blood. The TCR sequence derives from an elderly man in good health. This chain links TRBV29-1 with TRBJ2-7; the D is unclear. The DNA end is more similar to TRBJ2-5, so the J call may be wrong. CDR3 DNA: TGCAGCGCCCAAGCTTGGGTCCGGGAGACCCAGTACTTC. This sequence encodes CSAQAWVRETQYF.